This T cell receptor (beta chain) was sequenced in a study of chronic HIV infection and antiretroviral therapy. This clonotype was detected a few times. TCRdb itself ran the 5' RACE reads through MiXCR, one entry per CDR3 protein. The top ten hold approximately 3% of the sample, which has about 48,000 distinct CDR3 sequences, about 20% seen once. Per the germline V gene, CDR1 is MDHEN and CDR2 is SYDVKM. V gave up 2 bases and J gave up 8 bases; unmatched junction bases: 6. The CDR3 consists of 14 residues. The clonotype comes from an adult who had HIV and had not received antiretroviral therapy, or was an uninfected healthy control (not recorded which). The sample taken for sequencing was peripheral blood. The V gene is TRBV28, the J gene TRBJ1-5, with 7 nucleotides matching TRBD1. The CDR3 DNA is TGTGCCAGCAGTTTAATAACAGGGGCGAAGCCCCAGCATTTT. Amino acid sequence: CASSLITGAKPQHF.